Reported below is one T cell receptor (beta chain). The antigen remains undetermined. Method: immunoSEQ multiplex PCR; TCRdb's copy keeps in-frame clones and lacks some. Among around 510,000 clones listed, roughly 95% were seen once. The CDR3 is 14 residues long. CDR1 is SGHNT and CDR2 is YYREEE in the germline V gene (reference sequence). Trimming left V 1 base short and J 3 bases short, with 10 bases between. These data originate in a study of shared clonotypes between healthy human individuals. Study observations and caveats: Naive subsets usually exceeded memory subsets in estimated richness. Investigators expected sequencing depth to affect clonotype sharing among donors.

The chain is built from TRBV5-4 and TRBJ1-2, with TRBD1 as a possible D gene (5 bases). Material for sequencing was naive CD4+ T cells sorted from blood. Specified subset: CD45RA+ positively selected. The clonotype comes from a woman in her thirties in good health. CDR3 DNA: TGTGCCAGCAGCTTGCGAGGAGGGGACTATGGCTACACCTTC. Protein product: CASSLRGGDYGYTF.